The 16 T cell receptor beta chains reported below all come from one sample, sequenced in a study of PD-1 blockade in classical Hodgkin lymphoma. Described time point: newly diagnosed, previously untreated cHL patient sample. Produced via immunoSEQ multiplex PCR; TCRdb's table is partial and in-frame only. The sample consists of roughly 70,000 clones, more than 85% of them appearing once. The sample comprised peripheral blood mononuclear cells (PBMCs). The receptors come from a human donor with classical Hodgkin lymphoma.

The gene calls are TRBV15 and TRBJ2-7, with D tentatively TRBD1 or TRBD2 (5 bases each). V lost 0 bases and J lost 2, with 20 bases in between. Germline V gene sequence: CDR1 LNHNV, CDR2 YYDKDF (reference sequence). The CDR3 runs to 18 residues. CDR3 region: CATSRDLNRGPKAYEQYF. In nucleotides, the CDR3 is TGTGCCACCAGCAGAGATCTAAATAGGGGACCGAAGGCCTACGAGCAGTACTTC.

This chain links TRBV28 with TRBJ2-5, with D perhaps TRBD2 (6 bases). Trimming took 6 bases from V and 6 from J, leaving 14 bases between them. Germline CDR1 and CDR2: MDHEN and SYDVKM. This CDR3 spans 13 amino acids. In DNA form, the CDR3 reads TGTGCCAGCAGCCCTGGGGGGTCCCAGACCCAGTACTTC. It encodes CASSPGGSQTQYF. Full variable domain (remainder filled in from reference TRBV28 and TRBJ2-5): DVKVTQSSRYLVKRTGEKVFLECVQDMDHENMFWYRQDPGLGLRLIYFSYDVKMKEKGDIPEGYSVSREKKERFSLILESASTNQTSMYLCASSPGGSQTQYFGPGTRLLVL.

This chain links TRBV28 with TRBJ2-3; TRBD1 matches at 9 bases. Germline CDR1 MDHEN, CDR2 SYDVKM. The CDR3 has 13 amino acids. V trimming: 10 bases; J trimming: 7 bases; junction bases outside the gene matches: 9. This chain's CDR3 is CATMDRGRNTQYF. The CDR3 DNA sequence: TGTGCCACCATGGACAGGGGAAGGAATACGCAGTATTTT.

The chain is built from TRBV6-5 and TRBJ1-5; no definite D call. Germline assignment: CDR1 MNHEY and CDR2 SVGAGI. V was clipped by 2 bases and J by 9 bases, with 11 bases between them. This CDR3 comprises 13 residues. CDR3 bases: TGTGCCAGCAGTTACAGTGCTGAGGGGCCCCAGCATTTT. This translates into CASSYSAEGPQHF.

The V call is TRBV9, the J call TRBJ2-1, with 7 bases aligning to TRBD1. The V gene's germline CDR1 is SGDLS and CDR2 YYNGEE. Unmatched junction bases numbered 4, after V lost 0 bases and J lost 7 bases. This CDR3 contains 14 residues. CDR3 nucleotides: TGTGCCAGCAGCGTAGGAGGGGGCTCTAATGAGCAGTTCTTC. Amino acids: CASSVGGGSNEQFF.

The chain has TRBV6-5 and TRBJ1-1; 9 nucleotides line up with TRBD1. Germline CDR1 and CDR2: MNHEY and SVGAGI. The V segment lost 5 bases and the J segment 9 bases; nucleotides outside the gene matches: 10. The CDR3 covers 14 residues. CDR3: CASSGPGQGEKAFF. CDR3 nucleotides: TGTGCCAGCAGTGGACCGGGACAGGGAGAAAAAGCTTTCTTT.

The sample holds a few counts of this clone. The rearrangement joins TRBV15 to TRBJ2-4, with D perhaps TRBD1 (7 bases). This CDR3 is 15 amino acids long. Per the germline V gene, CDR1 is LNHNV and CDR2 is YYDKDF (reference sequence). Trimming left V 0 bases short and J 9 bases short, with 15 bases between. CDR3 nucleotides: TGTGCCACCAGCAGAGAAAAGGAGGGGGCTAGCATTCAGTACTTC. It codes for CATSREKEGASIQYF.

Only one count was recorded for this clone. The CDR3 DNA reads TGTGCCAGCAGTCGAAAAATGGACACTGAAGCTTTCTTT. It encodes CASSRKMDTEAFF. The rearrangement uses TRBV27 and TRBJ1-1; no clear D. Between the trimmed V and J ends, which lost 5 bases and 3 bases, there was a span of 10 bases. Germline V CDR1 and CDR2: MNHEY, SMNVEV (reference sequence). This CDR3 region has 13 residues.

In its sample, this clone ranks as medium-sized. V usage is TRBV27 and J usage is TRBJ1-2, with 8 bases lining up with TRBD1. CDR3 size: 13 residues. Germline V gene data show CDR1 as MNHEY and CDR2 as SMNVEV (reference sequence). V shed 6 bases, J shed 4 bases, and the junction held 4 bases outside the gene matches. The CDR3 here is CASSPTGGYGYTF. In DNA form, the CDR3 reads TGTGCCAGCAGCCCTACAGGGGGCTATGGCTACACCTTC.

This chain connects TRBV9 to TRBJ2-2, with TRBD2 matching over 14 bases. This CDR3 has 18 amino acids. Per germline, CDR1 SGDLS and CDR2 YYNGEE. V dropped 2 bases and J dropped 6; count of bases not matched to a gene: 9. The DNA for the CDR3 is TGTGCCAGCAGCGTTACGACTAGCGGGAGGGGTGGCGCCGGGGAGCTGTTTTTT. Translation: CASSVTTSGRGGAGELFF.

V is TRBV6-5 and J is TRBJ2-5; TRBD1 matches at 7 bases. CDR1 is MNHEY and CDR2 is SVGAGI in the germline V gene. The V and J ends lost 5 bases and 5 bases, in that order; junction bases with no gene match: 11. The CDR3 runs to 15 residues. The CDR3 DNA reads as TGTGCCAGCAGTCCCGAGACAGGGAAAGAGGAGACCCAGTACTTC. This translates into CASSPETGKEETQYF.

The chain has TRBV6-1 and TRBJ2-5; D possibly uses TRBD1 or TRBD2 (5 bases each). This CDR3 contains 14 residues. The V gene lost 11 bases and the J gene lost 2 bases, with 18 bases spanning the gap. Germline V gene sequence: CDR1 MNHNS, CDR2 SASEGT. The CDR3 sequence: CACRRDQLQETQYF. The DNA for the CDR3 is TGTGCCTGCCGCCGGGACCAATTACAAGAGACCCAGTACTTC.

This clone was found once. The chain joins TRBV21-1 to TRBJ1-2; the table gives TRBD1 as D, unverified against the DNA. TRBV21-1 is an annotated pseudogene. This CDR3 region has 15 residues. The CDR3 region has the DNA TGTGCCAGCAGCAACCGGACAGGGGCCTACTATGGCTACACCTTC. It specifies CASSNRTGAYYGYTF.

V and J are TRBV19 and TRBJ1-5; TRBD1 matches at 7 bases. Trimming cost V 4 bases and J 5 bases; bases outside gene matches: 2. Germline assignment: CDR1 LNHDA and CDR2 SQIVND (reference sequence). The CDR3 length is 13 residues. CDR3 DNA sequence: TGTGCCAGTAGTAAAGGGGGCTATCAGCCCCAGCATTTT. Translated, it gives CASSKGGYQPQHF.

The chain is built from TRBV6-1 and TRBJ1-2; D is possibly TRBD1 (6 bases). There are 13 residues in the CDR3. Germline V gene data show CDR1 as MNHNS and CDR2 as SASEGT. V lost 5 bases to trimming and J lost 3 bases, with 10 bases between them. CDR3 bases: TGTGCCAGCAGTCCACAGGGCGACTATGGCTACACCTTC. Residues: CASSPQGDYGYTF.

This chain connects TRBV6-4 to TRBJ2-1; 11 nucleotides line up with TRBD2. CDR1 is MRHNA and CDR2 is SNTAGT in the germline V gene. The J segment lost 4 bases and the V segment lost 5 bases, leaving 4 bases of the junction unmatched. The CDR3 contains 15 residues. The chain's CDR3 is CASSTGTSGYNEQFF. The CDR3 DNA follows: TGTGCCAGCAGTACCGGGACTAGCGGATACAATGAGCAGTTCTTC.